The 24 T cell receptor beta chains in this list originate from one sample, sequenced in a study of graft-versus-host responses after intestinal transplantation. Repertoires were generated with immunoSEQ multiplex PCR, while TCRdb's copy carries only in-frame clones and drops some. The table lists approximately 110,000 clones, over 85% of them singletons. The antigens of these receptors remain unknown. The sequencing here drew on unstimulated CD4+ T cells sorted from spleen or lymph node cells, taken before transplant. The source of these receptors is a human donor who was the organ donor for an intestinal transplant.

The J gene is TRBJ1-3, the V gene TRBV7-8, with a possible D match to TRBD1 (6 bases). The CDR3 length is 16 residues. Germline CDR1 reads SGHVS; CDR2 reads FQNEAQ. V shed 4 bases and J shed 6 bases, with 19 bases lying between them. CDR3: CASSSFYREKENTIYF. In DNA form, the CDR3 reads TGTGCCAGCAGCTCGTTCTACAGGGAGAAAGAAAACACCATATATTTT.

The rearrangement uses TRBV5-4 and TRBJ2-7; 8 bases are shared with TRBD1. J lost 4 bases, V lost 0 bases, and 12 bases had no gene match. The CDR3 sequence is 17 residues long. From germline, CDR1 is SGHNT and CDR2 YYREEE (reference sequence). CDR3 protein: CASSLGTRAGGGYEQYF. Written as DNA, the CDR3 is TGTGCCAGCAGCTTGGGGACGCGCGCAGGGGGCGGGTACGAGCAGTACTTC.

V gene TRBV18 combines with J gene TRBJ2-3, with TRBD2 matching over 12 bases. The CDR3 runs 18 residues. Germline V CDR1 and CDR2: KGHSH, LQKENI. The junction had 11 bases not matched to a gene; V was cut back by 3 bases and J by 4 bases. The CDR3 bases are TGTGCCAGCTCACCCCGGCCTACTAGCGGGAGGCTCGCAGATACGCAGTATTTT. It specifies CASSPRPTSGRLADTQYF. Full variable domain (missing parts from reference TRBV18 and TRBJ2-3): NAGVMQNPRHLVRRRGQEARLRCSPMKGHSHVYWYRQLPEEGLKFMVYLQKENIIDESGMPKERFSAEFPKEGPSILRIQQVVRGDSAAYFCASSPRPTSGRLADTQYFGPGTRLTVL.

CDR3 DNA sequence: TGCGCCAGCAGCCACCCGACAGGGACGTTCTACAATGAGCAGTTCTTC. This codes for CASSHPTGTFYNEQFF. The chain joins TRBV4-1 to TRBJ2-1; TRBD1 aligns across 7 bases. This CDR3 comprises 16 residues. Unmatched junction bases numbered 8, after V lost 3 bases and J lost 3 bases. CDR1 and CDR2 (germline): MGHRA, YSYEKL.

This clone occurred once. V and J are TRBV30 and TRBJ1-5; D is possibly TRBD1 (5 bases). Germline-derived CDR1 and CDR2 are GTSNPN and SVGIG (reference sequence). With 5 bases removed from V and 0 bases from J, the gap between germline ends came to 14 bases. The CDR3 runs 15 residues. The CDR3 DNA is TGTGCCTGGTCGGTGGGACCATATAGCAATCAGCCCCAGCATTTT. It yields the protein CAWSVGPYSNQPQHF.

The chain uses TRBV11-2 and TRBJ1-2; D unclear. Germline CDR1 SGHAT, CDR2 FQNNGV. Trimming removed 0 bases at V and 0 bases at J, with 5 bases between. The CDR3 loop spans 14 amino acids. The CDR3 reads CASSLDLANYGYTF. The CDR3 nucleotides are TGTGCCAGCAGCTTAGATCTAGCTAACTATGGCTACACCTTC. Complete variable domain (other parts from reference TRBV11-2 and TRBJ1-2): EAGVAQSPRYKIIEKRQSVAFWCNPISGHATLYWYQQILGQGPKLLIQFQNNGVVDDSQLPKDRFSAERLKGVDSTLKIQPAKLEDSAVYLCASSLDLANYGYTFGSGTRLTVV.

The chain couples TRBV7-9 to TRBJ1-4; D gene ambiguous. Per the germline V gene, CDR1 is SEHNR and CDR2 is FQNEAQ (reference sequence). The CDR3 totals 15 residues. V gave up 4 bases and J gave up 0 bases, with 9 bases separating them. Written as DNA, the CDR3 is TGTGCCAGCAGCTCGTTCGGGGCAACTAATGAAAAACTGTTTTTT. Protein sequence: CASSSFGATNEKLFF.

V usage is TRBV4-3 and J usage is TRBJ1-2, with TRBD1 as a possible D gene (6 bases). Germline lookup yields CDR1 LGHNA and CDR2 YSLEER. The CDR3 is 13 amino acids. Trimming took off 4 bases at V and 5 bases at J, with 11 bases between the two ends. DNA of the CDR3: TGCGCCAGCAGCCCAGGGGTGGGGTATGGCTACACCTTC. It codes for CASSPGVGYGYTF.

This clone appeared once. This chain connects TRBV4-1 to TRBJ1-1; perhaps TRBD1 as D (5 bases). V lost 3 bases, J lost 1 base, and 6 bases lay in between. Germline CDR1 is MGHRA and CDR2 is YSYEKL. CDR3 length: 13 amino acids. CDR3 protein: CASSQGGNTEAFF. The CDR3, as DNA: TGCGCCAGCAGCCAGGGGGGGAACACTGAAGCTTTCTTT.

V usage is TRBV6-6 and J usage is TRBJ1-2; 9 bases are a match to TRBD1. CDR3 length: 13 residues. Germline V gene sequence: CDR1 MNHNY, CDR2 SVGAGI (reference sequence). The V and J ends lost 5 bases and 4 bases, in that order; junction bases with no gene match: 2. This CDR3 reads CASSTGQGYGYTF. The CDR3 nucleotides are TGTGCCAGCAGTACGGGACAGGGCTATGGCTACACCTTC.

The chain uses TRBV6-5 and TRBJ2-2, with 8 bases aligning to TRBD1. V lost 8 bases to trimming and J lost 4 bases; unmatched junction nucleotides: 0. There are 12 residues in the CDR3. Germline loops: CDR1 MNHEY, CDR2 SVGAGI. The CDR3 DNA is TGTGCCAGCGACAGGGGCACCGGGGAGCTGTTTTTT. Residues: CASDRGTGELFF.

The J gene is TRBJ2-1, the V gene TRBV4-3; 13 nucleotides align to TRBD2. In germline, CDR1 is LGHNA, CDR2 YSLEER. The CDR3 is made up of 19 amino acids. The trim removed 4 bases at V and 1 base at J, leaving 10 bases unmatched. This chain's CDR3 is CASSRHTSGRARSYNEQFF. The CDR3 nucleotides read TGCGCCAGCAGCCGCCATACTAGCGGGAGGGCCAGGTCCTACAATGAGCAGTTCTTC.

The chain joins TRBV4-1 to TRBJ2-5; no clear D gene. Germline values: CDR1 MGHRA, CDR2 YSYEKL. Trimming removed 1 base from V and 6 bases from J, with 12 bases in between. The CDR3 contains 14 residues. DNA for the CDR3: TGCGCCAGCAGCCAAGTAGTGTACGTGAAGACCCAGTACTTC. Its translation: CASSQVVYVKTQYF.

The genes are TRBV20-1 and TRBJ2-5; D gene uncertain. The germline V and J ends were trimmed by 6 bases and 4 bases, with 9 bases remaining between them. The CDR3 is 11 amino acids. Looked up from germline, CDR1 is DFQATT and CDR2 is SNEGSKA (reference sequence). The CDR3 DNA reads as TGCAGTGCCCCATTCGTAGAGACCCAGTACTTC. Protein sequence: CSAPFVETQYF.

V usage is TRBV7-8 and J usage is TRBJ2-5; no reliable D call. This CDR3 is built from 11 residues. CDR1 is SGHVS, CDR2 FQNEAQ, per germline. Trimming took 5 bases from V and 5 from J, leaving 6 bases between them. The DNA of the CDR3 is TGTGCCAGCAGCCCTCGTGAGACCCAGTACTTC. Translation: CASSPRETQYF.

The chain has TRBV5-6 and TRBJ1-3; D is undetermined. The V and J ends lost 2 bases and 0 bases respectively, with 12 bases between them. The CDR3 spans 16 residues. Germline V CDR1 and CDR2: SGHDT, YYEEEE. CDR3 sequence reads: CASSFGLGFSGNTIYF. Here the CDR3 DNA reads TGTGCCAGCAGCTTTGGGTTAGGTTTCTCTGGAAACACCATATATTTT.

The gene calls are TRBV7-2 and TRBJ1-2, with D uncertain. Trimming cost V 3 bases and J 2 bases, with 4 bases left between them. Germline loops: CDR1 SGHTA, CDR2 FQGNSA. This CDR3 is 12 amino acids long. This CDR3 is CASSFDNYGYTF. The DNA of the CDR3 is TGTGCCAGCAGCTTCGACAACTATGGCTACACCTTC.

The CDR3 nucleotides are TGCGCCAGCAGCTTGTCAGCGGACCTCACAGATACGCAGTATTTT. Protein product: CASSLSADLTDTQYF. This rearrangement joins TRBV5-1 to TRBJ2-3; possible D gene TRBD2, 5 bases. The CDR3 extends over 15 amino acids. With 1 base removed from V and 2 bases from J, the gap between germline ends came to 11 bases. Germline V lookup: CDR1 SGHRS, CDR2 YFSETQ.

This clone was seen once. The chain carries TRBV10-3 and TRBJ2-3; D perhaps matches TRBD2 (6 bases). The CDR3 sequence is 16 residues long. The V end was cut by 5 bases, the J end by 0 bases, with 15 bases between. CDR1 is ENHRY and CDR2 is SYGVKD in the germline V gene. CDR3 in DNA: TGTGCCATCAGTTTAGGAGGGCCGCGCAGCACAGATACGCAGTATTTT. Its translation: CAISLGGPRSTDTQYF.

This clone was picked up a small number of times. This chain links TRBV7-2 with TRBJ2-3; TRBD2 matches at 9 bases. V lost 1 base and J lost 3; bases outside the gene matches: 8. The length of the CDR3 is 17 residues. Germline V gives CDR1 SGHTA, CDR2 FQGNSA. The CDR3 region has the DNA TGTGCCAGCAGCTTAGAAGGACTAGCGAGAGGGACAGATACGCAGTATTTT. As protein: CASSLEGLARGTDTQYF.

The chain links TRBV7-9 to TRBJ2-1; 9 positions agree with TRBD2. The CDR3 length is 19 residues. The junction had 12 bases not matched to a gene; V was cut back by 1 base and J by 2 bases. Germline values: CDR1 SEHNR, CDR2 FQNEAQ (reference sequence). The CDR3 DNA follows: TGTGCCAGCAGCTTAGTGTGGGCTAGCGGGAAGGACCCCTACAATGAGCAGTTCTTC. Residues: CASSLVWASGKDPYNEQFF.

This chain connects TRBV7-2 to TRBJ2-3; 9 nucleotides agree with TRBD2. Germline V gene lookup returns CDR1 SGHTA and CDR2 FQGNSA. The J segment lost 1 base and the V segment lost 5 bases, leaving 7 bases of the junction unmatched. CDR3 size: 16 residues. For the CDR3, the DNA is TGTGCCAGCAGCCGGCCTTTAGCGGGAGGCACAGATACGCAGTATTTT. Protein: CASSRPLAGGTDTQYF. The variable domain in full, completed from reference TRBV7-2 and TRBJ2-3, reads GAGVSQSPSNKVTEKGKDVELRCDPISGHTALYWYRQSLGQGLEFLIYFQGNSAPDKSGLPSDRFSAERTGGSVSTLTIQRTQQEDSAVYLCASSRPLAGGTDTQYFGPGTRLTVL.

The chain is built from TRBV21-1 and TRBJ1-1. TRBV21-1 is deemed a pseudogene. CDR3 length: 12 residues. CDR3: CASSYEGSRAFF. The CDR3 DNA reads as TGTGCCAGCAGCTATGAGGGGTCGCGAGCTTTCTTT.

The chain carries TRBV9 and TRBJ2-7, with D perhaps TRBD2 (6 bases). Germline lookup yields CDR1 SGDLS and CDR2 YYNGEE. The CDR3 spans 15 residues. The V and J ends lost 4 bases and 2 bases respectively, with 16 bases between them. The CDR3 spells CASSPGLGGAYEQYF. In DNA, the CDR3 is TGTGCCAGCAGCCCCGGTTTAGGCGGGGCCTACGAGCAGTACTTC.